This T cell receptor beta chain was sequenced during a study of blood T cell repertoires in COVID-19. Study as a whole: T cells, B-cell-depleted T cells, or PBMCs provided the cDNA or gDNA that served as material.

The CDR3 consists of 15 residues. V lost 0 bases, J lost 1 base, and 9 bases lay in between. CDR1 and CDR2 from the germline V gene are MNHEY and SVGAGI. This table comes from immunoSEQ multiplex PCR, and its TCRdb copy is limited to in-frame clones, with some not included. The table lists 300,000 or so clones, around 90% of them singletons. Cohorts were based on clinical histories the participants reported. Donors of Cohort 3 who recovered were those that had two negative PCRs, clearance, or symptom resolution. This clone was picked up a small number of times. What was sequenced was PBMCs or T cells enriched from blood (not recorded which). The TCR comes from a woman in her 30s who had recovered from COVID-19. The chain carries TRBV6-5 and TRBJ1-1; no clear D. This CDR3 is CASSYSISGNTEAFF. CDR3 sequence (DNA): TGTGCCAGCAGTTACTCGATATCCGGGAACACTGAAGCTTTCTTT.